This T cell receptor (beta chain) is from a study of regulatory T cells in long-lasting Graves disease. This clonotype has ten or more counts. Per germline, CDR1 SGHTA and CDR2 FQGNSA. The CDR3 contains 14 residues. V dropped 1 base and J dropped 4; count of bases not matched to a gene: 0. Time point indicated: persistent/refractory GD, antithyroid drugs over 5 years with positive TRAb. PBMC-extracted RNA yielded the TCR library. The TCR beta library used iRepertoire HTBI primers with Arm-PCR amplification of CDR3. TCRdb used MiXCR to reprocess the multiplex PCR reads, holding one entry per CDR3 protein. This sample has about 400,000 distinct CDR3 sequences, with roughly 20% found just once.

The rearrangement joins TRBV7-2 to TRBJ1-4; 7 bases are a match to TRBD1. The material sequenced was peripheral blood mononuclear cells (PBMCs), taken when the disease was refractory, from a patient treated with antithyroid drugs. The TCR sequence derives from a female donor with Graves disease. Here the CDR3 DNA reads TGTGCCAGCAGCTTAGACAGGGGTAATGAAAAACTGTTTTTT. Protein: CASSLDRGNEKLFF.